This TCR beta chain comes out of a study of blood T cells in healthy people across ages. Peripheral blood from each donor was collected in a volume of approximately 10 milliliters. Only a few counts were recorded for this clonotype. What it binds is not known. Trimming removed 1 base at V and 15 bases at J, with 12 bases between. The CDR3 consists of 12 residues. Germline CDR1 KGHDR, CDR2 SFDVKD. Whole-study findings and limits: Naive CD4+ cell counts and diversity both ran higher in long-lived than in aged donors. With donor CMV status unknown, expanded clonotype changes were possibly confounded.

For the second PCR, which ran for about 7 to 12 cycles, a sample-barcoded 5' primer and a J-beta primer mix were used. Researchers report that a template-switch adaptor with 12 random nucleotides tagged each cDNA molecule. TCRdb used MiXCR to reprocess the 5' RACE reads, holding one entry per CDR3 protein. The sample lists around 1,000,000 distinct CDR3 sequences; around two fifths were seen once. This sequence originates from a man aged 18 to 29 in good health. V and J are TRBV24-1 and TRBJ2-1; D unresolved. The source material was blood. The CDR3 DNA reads TGTGCCACCAGTGATTTCGGGTGTCGTCGGTTCTTC. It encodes CATSDFGCRRFF.